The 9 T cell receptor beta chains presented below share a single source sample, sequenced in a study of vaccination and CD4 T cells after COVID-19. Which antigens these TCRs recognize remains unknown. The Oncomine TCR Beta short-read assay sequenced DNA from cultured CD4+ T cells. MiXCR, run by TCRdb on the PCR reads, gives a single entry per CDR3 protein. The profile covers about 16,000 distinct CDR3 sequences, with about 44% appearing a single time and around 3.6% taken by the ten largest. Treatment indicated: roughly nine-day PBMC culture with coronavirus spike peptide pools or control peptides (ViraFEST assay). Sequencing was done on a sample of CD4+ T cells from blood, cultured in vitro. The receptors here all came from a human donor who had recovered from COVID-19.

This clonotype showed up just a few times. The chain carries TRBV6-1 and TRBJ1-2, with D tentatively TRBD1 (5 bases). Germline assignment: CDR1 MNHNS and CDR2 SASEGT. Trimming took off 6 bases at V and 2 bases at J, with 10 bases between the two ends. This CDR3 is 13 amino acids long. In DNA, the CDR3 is TGTGCCAGCAGGGCTAGGGGAAACTATGGCTACACCTTC. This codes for CASRARGNYGYTF.

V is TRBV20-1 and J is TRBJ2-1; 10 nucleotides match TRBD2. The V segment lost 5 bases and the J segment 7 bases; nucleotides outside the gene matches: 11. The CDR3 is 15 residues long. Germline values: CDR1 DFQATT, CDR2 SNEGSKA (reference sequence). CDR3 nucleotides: TGCAGTGCTCATCTAAGCGGGAGGGCGCGGAATGAGCAGTTCTTC. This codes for CSAHLSGRARNEQFF.

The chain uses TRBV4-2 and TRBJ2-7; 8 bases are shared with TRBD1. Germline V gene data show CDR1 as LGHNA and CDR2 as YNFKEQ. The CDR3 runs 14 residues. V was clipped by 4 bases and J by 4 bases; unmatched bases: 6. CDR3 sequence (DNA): TGTGCCAGCAGCCCCGGACAGGGATCATACGAGCAGTACTTC. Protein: CASSPGQGSYEQYF.

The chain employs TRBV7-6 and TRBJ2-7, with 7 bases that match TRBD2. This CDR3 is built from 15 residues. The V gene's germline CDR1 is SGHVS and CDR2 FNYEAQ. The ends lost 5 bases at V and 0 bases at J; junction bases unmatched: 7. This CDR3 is CASSRGGGSSYEQYF. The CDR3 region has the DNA TGTGCCAGCAGCCGGGGTGGCGGGAGCTCCTACGAGCAGTACTTC.

The CDR3 sequence: CSALEGERVSYNEQFF. The CDR3 coding sequence is TGCAGTGCTTTAGAAGGAGAGCGGGTGTCCTACAATGAGCAGTTCTTC. The chain carries TRBV20-1 and TRBJ2-1; TRBD2 might be the D (6 bases). The V end was cut by 5 bases, the J end by 1 base, with 18 bases between. CDR3 size: 16 residues. CDR1 and CDR2 from the germline V gene are DFQATT and SNEGSKA (reference sequence).

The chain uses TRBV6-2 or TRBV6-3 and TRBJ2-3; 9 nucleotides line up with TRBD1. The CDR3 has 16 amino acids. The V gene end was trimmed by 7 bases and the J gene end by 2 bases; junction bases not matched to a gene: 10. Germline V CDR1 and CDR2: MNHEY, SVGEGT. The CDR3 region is CASTQRTGATTDTQYF. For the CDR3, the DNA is TGTGCCAGCACCCAACGGACAGGGGCGACCACAGATACGCAGTATTTT.

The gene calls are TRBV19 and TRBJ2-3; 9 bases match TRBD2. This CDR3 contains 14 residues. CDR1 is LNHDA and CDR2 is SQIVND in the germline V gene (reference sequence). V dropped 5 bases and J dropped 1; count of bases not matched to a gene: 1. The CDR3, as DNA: TGTGCCAGTAGTCGGACTAGCGGCACAGATACGCAGTATTTT. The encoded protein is CASSRTSGTDTQYF.

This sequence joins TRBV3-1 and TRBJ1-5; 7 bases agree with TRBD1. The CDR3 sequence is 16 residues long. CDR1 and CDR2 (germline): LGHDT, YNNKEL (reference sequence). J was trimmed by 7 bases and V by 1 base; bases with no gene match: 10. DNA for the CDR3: TGTGCCAGCAGCCAAGGGCGAGGGGGCACGGAACAGCCCCAGCATTTT. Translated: CASSQGRGGTEQPQHF.

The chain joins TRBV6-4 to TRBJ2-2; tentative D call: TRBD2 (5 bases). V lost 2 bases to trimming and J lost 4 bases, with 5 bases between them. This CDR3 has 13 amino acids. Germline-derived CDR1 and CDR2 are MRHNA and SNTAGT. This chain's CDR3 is CASSDTSTGELFF. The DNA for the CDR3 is TGTGCCAGCAGTGACACTAGCACCGGGGAGCTGTTTTTT.